These 25 T cell receptor beta chains were all obtained from the same sample, sequenced in a study of CD8 T cells in ankylosing spondylitis. MiXCR, applied by TCRdb to the 5' RACE reads, yields one record per CDR3 protein. The data show 340,000 or so distinct CDR3 sequences, with over 12% seen just once and around 0.99% held by the top ten. Sequencing input: blood, either unsorted or a sorted T cell fraction (not recorded which). The receptors here all came from a male donor with ankylosing spondylitis or in good health (not recorded which).

This clonotype was seen only a few times. The chain joins TRBV12-3 or TRBV12-4 to TRBJ1-1; unclear D gene. Trimming removed 3 bases at V and 6 bases at J, with 8 bases between. CDR3 size: 12 residues. The CDR3 reads CASSLEGSEAFF. In DNA form, the CDR3 reads TGTGCCAGCAGTTTGGAGGGTTCTGAAGCTTTCTTT.

The rearrangement links TRBV9 to TRBJ1-2, with D possibly being TRBD1 (5 bases). Trimming pared 0 bases from V and 10 bases from J, leaving 25 bases between. Germline-derived CDR1 and CDR2 are SGDLS and YYNGEE. The CDR3 sequence is 17 residues long. The CDR3 DNA reads TGTGCCAGCAGCGTAGCTCCTATCGGGGCAGGAGGATTGCTCTACACCTTC. Protein sequence: CASSVAPIGAGGLLYTF.

Only a few counts were recorded for this clonotype. The chain carries TRBV10-3 and TRBJ2-5, with D perhaps given as TRBD1 or TRBD2 (5 bases each). Germline V gene lookup returns CDR1 ENHRY and CDR2 SYGVKD. This CDR3 comprises 13 residues. Trimming stripped 10 bases from V and 5 bases from J, with 17 bases between. The CDR3 nucleotides read TGTGCCACCGGAAGTGGGACGAAGGAGACCCAGTACTTC. Protein: CATGSGTKETQYF.

The V call is TRBV5-5, the J call TRBJ2-5; the match to TRBD2 covers 7 bases. CDR1 is SGHKS and CDR2 is YYEKEE in the germline V gene (reference sequence). This CDR3 is 14 amino acids long. J gave up 4 bases and V 2 bases, and 5 bases lay outside the gene matches. CDR3 in DNA: TGTGCCAGCAGCTTTGGGGGGGGAAGAGAGACCCAGTACTTC. As protein: CASSFGGGRETQYF.

DNA of the CDR3: TGTGCCAGCAGTCCCCCCGGGGGGATGAACACTGAAGCTTTCTTT. Amino acid sequence: CASSPPGGMNTEAFF. The rearrangement links TRBV21-1 to TRBJ1-1; the table assigns TRBD1, which was not confirmed against the DNA. TRBV21-1 corresponds to a pseudogene. The CDR3 runs to 15 residues.

In this sample, this clonotype turned up a few times. This chain connects TRBV5-1 to TRBJ2-2; 9 positions agree with TRBD1. The CDR3 has 14 residues. CDR1 and CDR2 from the germline V gene are SGHRS and YFSETQ. V was clipped by 3 bases and J by 7 bases; unmatched bases: 4. This chain's CDR3 is CASSWDREDGELFF. CDR3 nucleotides: TGCGCCAGCAGCTGGGACAGGGAGGACGGGGAGCTGTTTTTT.

This clonotype showed up just a few times. V and J are TRBV6-1 and TRBJ1-1, with no clear D. The V and J ends lost 6 bases and 6 bases respectively, with 14 bases between them. The CDR3 is 13 amino acids. Germline assignment: CDR1 MNHNS and CDR2 SASEGT. In DNA form, the CDR3 reads TGTGCCAGCAGGGAGGTGCGGGCGGCTGAAGCTTTCTTT. As protein: CASREVRAAEAFF.

As for this clonotype: This may arise from a read error, as a much more abundant clone is one base away. The chain joins TRBV12-3 or TRBV12-4 to TRBJ2-2; D tentatively reads TRBD1 or TRBD2 (5 bases each). The CDR3 is made up of 15 amino acids. The CDR3 region has the DNA TGTGCCAGCAGCATCGGGGCACTTTACACCGGGGAGCAGTTTTTT. Its translation: CASSIGALYTGEQFF.

The chain is built from TRBV24-1 and TRBJ2-3; D remains unclear. Germline V lookup: CDR1 KGHDR, CDR2 SFDVKD. V was shortened by 9 bases and J by 5 bases, with 20 bases between the two germline ends. The CDR3 length is 15 residues. This CDR3 reads CATDVSEFFLDTQYF. The DNA of the CDR3 is TGTGCCACCGATGTTTCGGAGTTCTTCTTAGATACGCAGTATTTT.

This clonotype was observed a handful of times. The rearrangement uses TRBV10-3 and TRBJ2-2; the D gene is possibly TRBD2 (6 bases). Germline loops: CDR1 ENHRY, CDR2 SYGVKD. This CDR3 contains 15 residues. Trimming removed 8 bases at V and 5 bases at J, with 18 bases between. CDR3 DNA: TGTGCCATCGGGACGGGAGTGGATTTGACCGGGGAGCTGTTTTTT. Its protein product is CAIGTGVDLTGELFF.

This clonotype turned up a few times. The chain employs TRBV15 and TRBJ1-5; 10 bases align to TRBD1. V lost 1 base, J lost 6 bases, and 6 bases stayed unmatched. Germline lookup yields CDR1 LNHNV and CDR2 YYDKDF (reference sequence). This CDR3 region has 16 residues. The CDR3 nucleotides read TGTGCCACCAGCAGAGTGGGGACAGGGGCGTTTCAGCCCCAGCATTTT. It translates to CATSRVGTGAFQPQHF. The full variable domain, its missing parts supplied by reference TRBV15 and TRBJ1-5, is DAMVIQNPRYQVTQFGKPVTLSCSQTLNHNVMYWYQQKSSQAPKLLFHYYDKDFNNEADTPDNFQSRRPNTSFCFLDIRSPGLGDTAMYLCATSRVGTGAFQPQHFGDGTRLSIL.

The chain uses TRBV5-1 and TRBJ2-3, with D possibly matching TRBD2 (5 bases). The V end was cut by 2 bases, the J end by 4 bases, with 14 bases between. CDR3 length: 15 residues. The germline CDR1 and CDR2 sequences are SGHRS and YFSETQ. CDR3 region: CASSFTGEGADTQYF. DNA of the CDR3: TGCGCCAGCAGCTTTACCGGTGAGGGAGCAGATACGCAGTATTTT.

This clonotype was recorded only once. The V and J genes are TRBV6-5 and TRBJ2-1, with 9 bases identical to TRBD2. The germline V gene encodes CDR1 MNHEY and CDR2 SVGAGI. The CDR3 contains 19 residues. The ends lost 0 bases at V and 0 bases at J; junction bases unmatched: 9. In DNA, the CDR3 is TGTGCCAGCAGTTACTCGGTCGGGGTAGCGGGGGTCTCCTACAATGAGCAGTTCTTC. It codes for CASSYSVGVAGVSYNEQFF.

This clonotype was detected only a few times. The chain uses TRBV6-6 and TRBJ2-1, with a possible D match to TRBD2 (5 bases). Between the trimmed V and J ends, which lost 6 bases and 7 bases, there was a span of 13 bases. The germline V gene has CDR1 MNHNY and CDR2 SVGAGI (reference sequence). The CDR3 is 13 residues long. The CDR3 region has the DNA TGTGCCAGCAGCGGAGGTGGAATGAATGAGCAGTTCTTC. Its protein product is CASSGGGMNEQFF.

The chain carries TRBV7-2 and TRBJ2-3; no clear D gene. Trimming cost V 1 base and J 6 bases, with 11 bases left between them. The CDR3 has 14 residues. Germline V CDR1 and CDR2: SGHTA, FQGNSA. Here the CDR3 DNA reads TGTGCCAGCAGCTTAGGCTCAGGATACGATACGCAGTATTTT. Protein product: CASSLGSGYDTQYF.

This clonotype appeared a few times. The chain combines TRBV11-2 with TRBJ1-1; no definite D call. Trimming pared 3 bases from V and 2 bases from J, leaving 10 bases between. CDR3 length: 14 residues. Germline loops: CDR1 SGHAT, CDR2 FQNNGV. As DNA, the CDR3 is TGTGCCAGCAGCTTTTTGGCCAGCAACACTGAAGCTTTCTTT. Protein product: CASSFLASNTEAFF.

This clonotype has only a few counts. This rearrangement joins TRBV9 to TRBJ2-5; the D gene is possibly TRBD1 (6 bases). Germline assignment: CDR1 SGDLS and CDR2 YYNGEE. The CDR3 consists of 14 residues. Trimming pared 0 bases from V and 0 bases from J, leaving 6 bases between. The CDR3 coding sequence is TGTGCCAGCAGCGTAGGGGGGCACCAAGAGACCCAGTACTTC. Translated: CASSVGGHQETQYF.

This clonotype was seen only a few times. The V call is TRBV5-1, the J call TRBJ2-5; weak D call: TRBD1 (6 bases). V shed 0 bases and J shed 0 bases, with 9 bases lying between them. CDR1 and CDR2 (germline): SGHRS, YFSETQ. The CDR3 is made up of 15 amino acids. The CDR3 DNA follows: TGCGCCAGCAGCTTGGGCCAGGGGTACCAAGAGACCCAGTACTTC. Protein product: CASSLGQGYQETQYF.

This clonotype has ten or more counts. The rearrangement links TRBV20-1 to TRBJ2-3; the match to TRBD2 covers 11 bases. V dropped 0 bases and J dropped 2; count of bases not matched to a gene: 1. CDR3 length: 15 amino acids. CDR1 is DFQATT, CDR2 SNEGSKA, per germline (reference sequence). The CDR3 loop reads CSARDSGRATDTQYF. CDR3 DNA sequence: TGCAGTGCTAGAGATAGCGGGAGGGCCACAGATACGCAGTATTTT.

Of note for this clonotype: One junction end disagrees with the germline gene, perhaps due to a read error. The J gene is TRBJ1-5, the V gene TRBV12-3 or TRBV12-4, with 12 nucleotides matching TRBD1. CDR3 length: 18 residues. The CDR3 sequence: CASSSGTGGAGSNQPQHF. In nucleotides, the CDR3 is TGTGCAAGCAGTTCCGGGACAGGGGGCGCGGGTAGCAATCAGCCCCAGCATTTT.

The gene calls are TRBV5-1 and TRBJ2-3, with TRBD1 identical over 9 bases. Germline V CDR1 and CDR2: SGHRS, YFSETQ. The CDR3 runs to 14 residues. V was clipped by 3 bases and J by 6 bases; unmatched bases: 5. The CDR3 bases are TGCGCCAGCAGCTGGGGACAGGGAATGGATACGCAGTATTTT. Amino acid sequence: CASSWGQGMDTQYF.

The sample holds a few counts of this clonotype. The V gene is TRBV29-1, the J gene TRBJ2-2; tentatively, D is TRBD1 (5 bases). Germline assignment: CDR1 SQVTM and CDR2 ANQGSEA. V was shortened by 1 base and J by 7 bases, with 7 bases between the two germline ends. This CDR3 is built from 12 residues. CDR3 nucleotide sequence: TGCAGCGTTGAAGTACAGGTCGGGGAGCTGTTTTTT. This sequence encodes CSVEVQVGELFF.

This clonotype was seen more than once but under ten times. This sequence joins TRBV12-3 or TRBV12-4 and TRBJ1-1; 7 bases map to TRBD1. CDR3 length: 13 amino acids. Trimming removed 6 bases from V and 11 bases from J; junction bases left unmatched: 12. CDR3 amino acids: CASRITGTDWAFF. The DNA for the CDR3 is TGTGCCAGCAGAATAACCGGGACAGATTGGGCTTTCTTT.

This clonotype appeared a single time. The chain's CDR3 is CASSGIAGGPTDTQYF. CDR3 bases: TGCGCCAGCAGCGGAATAGCGGGCGGACCCACAGATACGCAGTATTTT. The J gene is TRBJ2-3, the V gene TRBV5-1; TRBD2 agrees at 7 bases. Germline V gene lookup returns CDR1 SGHRS and CDR2 YFSETQ. The CDR3 consists of 16 residues. With V trimmed by 4 bases and J by 2 bases, 10 bases remained unmatched. The full variable domain, its missing parts supplied by reference TRBV5-1 and TRBJ2-3, is KAGVTQTPRYLIKTRGQQVTLSCSPISGHRSVSWYQQTPGQGLQFLFEYFSETQRNKGNFPGRFSGRQFSNSRSEMNVSTLELGDSALYLCASSGIAGGPTDTQYFGPGTRLTVL.

This clonotype has only a few counts. One end of the junction does not line up with germline, which may come from a read error. The rearrangement uses TRBV7-2 and TRBJ2-1, with no clear D. The CDR3 is 10 amino acids. From germline, CDR1 is SGHTA and CDR2 FQGNSA. CDR3 sequence: CASSSLSNTF. The CDR3, as DNA: TGTGCCAGCAGCTCCCTCAGCAACACCTTC.